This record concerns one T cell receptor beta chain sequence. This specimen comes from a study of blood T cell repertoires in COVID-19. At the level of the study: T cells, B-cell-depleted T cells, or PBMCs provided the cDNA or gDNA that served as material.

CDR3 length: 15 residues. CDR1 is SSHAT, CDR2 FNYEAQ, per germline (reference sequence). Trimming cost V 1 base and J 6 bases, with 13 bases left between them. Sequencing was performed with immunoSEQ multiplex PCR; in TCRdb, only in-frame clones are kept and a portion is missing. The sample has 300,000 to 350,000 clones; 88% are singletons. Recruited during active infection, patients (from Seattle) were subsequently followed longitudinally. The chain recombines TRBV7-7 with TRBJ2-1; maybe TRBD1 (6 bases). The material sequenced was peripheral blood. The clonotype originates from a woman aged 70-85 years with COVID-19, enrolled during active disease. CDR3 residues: CASSLGQDLLNEQFF. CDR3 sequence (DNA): TGTGCCAGCAGCTTAGGACAGGACCTCCTCAATGAGCAGTTCTTC. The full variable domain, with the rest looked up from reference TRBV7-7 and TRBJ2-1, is GAGVSQSPRYKVTKRGQDVTLRCDPISSHATLYWYQQALGQGPEFLTYFNYEAQPDKSGLPSDRFSAERPEGSISTLTIQRTEQRDSAMYRCASSLGQDLLNEQFFGPGTRLTVL.